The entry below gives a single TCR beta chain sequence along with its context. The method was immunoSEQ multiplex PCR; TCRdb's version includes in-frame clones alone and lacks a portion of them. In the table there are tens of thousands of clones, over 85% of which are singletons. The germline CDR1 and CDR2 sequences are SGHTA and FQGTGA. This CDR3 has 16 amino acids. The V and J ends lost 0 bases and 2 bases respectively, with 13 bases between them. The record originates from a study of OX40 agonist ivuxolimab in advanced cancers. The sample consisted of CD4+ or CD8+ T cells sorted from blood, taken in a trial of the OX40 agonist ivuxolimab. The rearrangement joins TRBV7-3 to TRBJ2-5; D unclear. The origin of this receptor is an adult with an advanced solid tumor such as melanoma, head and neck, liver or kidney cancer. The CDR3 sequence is CASSLTGRYNQETQYF. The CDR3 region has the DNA TGTGCCAGCAGCTTAACGGGTCGATATAATCAAGAGACCCAGTACTTC.